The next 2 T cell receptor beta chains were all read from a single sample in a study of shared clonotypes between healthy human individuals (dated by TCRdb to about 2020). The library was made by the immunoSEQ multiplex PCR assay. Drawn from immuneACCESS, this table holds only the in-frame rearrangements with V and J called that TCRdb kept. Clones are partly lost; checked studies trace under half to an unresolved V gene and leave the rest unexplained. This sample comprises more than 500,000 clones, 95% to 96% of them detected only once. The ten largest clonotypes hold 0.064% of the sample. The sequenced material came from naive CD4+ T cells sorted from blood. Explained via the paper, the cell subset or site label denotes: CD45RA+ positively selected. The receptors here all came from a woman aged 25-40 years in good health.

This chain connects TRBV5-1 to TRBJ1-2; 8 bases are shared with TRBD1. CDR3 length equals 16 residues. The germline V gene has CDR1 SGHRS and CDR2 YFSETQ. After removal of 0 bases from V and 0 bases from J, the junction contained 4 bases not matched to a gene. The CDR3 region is CASSLEPTGANYGYTF. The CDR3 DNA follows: TGCGCCAGCAGCTTGGAGCCGACAGGGGCTAACTATGGCTACACCTTC.

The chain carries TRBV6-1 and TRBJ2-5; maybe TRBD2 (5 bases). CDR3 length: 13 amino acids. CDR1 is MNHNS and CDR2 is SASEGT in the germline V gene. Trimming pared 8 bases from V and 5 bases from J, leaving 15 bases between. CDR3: CASAFGERETQYF. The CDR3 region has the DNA TGTGCCAGCGCGTTTGGGGAGAGGGAGACCCAGTACTTC.